The rows below give T cell receptor beta chains drawn from one sample of a study of T cell responses to AZD1222 COVID-19 vaccine. TCRdb keeps only in-frame clones here, not all; method: immunoSEQ multiplex PCR. The sample shows about 140,000 clones, 90% to 95% of them seen only once. The sequencing here drew on peripheral blood, taken 28 days after the second AZD1222 dose. These receptors were collected from an adult who received the AZD1222 COVID-19 vaccine. The CDR3 runs from the conserved cysteine through the conserved F or W. Fields, in order: D gene, clone size, V gene, J gene, CDR3 protein, CDR3 DNA. The D gene is left open where the match is weak. A row's size may be missing; if present it is once, few, many or a size class.

d_call: .; clone_size: .; v_call: TRBV7-9; j_call: TRBJ2-7; cdr3_aa: CASSLPGYEQYF; cdr3_nt: TGTGCCAGCAGCTTACCGGGATACGAGCAGTACTTC
d_call: .; clone_size: .; v_call: TRBV7-9; j_call: TRBJ1-1; cdr3_aa: CASSIRQNTEAFF; cdr3_nt: TGTGCCAGCAGCATCCGGCAGAACACTGAAGCTTTCTTT
d_call: TRBD1; clone_size: .; v_call: TRBV7-6; j_call: TRBJ1-6; cdr3_aa: CASSLRQGYNSPLHF; cdr3_nt: TGTGCCAGCAGCCTAAGACAGGGTTACAATTCACCCCTCCACTTT
d_call: TRBD1; clone_size: .; v_call: TRBV6-1; j_call: TRBJ2-3; cdr3_aa: CASSETGTGKIDTQYF; cdr3_nt: TGTGCCAGCAGTGAAACCGGGACAGGGAAAATCGATACGCAGTATTTT
d_call: .; clone_size: .; v_call: TRBV14; j_call: TRBJ2-2; cdr3_aa: CASSQVLGDETGELFF; cdr3_nt: TGTGCCAGCAGCCAAGTCCTTGGCGACGAAACCGGGGAGCTGTTTTTT
d_call: .; clone_size: few; v_call: TRBV10-3; j_call: TRBJ1-1; cdr3_aa: CAISDPTVQGKEAFF; cdr3_nt: TGTGCCATCAGTGACCCTACAGTACAGGGAAAGGAAGCTTTCTTT
d_call: TRBD1; clone_size: .; v_call: TRBV2; j_call: TRBJ1-1; cdr3_aa: CASSTIRTGPNTEAFF; cdr3_nt: TGTGCCAGCAGTACGATTCGGACAGGACCGAACACTGAAGCTTTCTTT
d_call: .; clone_size: once; v_call: TRBV20-1; j_call: TRBJ2-7; cdr3_aa: CSAPDGYEQYF; cdr3_nt: TGCAGTGCCCCCGACGGTTACGAGCAGTACTTC
d_call: .; clone_size: .; v_call: TRBV18; j_call: TRBJ1-2; cdr3_aa: CASSPSRDPYGYTF; cdr3_nt: TGTGCCAGCTCACCAAGCAGGGACCCGTATGGCTACACCTTC
d_call: .; clone_size: .; v_call: TRBV19; j_call: TRBJ2-7; cdr3_aa: CASSIDGAYAYEQYF; cdr3_nt: TGTGCCAGTAGTATTGATGGCGCATACGCCTACGAGCAGTACTTC
d_call: TRBD1; clone_size: .; v_call: TRBV7-9; j_call: TRBJ1-6; cdr3_aa: CASNYRGLASPLHF; cdr3_nt: TGTGCCAGCAACTACAGGGGATTGGCGTCACCCCTCCACTTT
d_call: .; clone_size: .; v_call: TRBV19; j_call: TRBJ1-6; cdr3_aa: CASSLRHYYNSPLHF; cdr3_nt: TGTGCCAGTAGTCTACGACACTACTATAATTCACCCCTCCACTTT
d_call: .; clone_size: .; v_call: TRBV4-1; j_call: TRBJ1-2; cdr3_aa: CASSQQDSYGYTF; cdr3_nt: TGCGCCAGCAGCCAACAGGACAGCTATGGCTACACCTTC
d_call: TRBD2; clone_size: .; v_call: TRBV3-1/TRBV3-2; j_call: TRBJ2-3; cdr3_aa: CASSRFPELASSDTQYF; cdr3_nt: TGTGCCAGCAGCCGATTTCCCGAACTAGCGTCGTCTGATACGCAGTATTTT
d_call: .; clone_size: .; v_call: TRBV7-2; j_call: TRBJ1-6; cdr3_aa: CASSLMEINSPLHF; cdr3_nt: TGTGCCAGCAGCTTAATGGAGATTAATTCACCCCTCCACTTT
d_call: .; clone_size: .; v_call: TRBV10-1; j_call: TRBJ2-3; cdr3_aa: CASRGKGTGIRDTQYF; cdr3_nt: TGCGCCAGCAGGGGGAAGGGAACGGGTATCCGGGATACGCAGTATTTT
d_call: .; clone_size: .; v_call: TRBV5-1; j_call: TRBJ1-1; cdr3_aa: CASSPQGGNTEAFF; cdr3_nt: TGCGCCAGCAGCCCCCAGGGCGGGAACACTGAAGCTTTCTTT
d_call: TRBD1; clone_size: .; v_call: TRBV11-3; j_call: TRBJ2-7; cdr3_aa: CASSGWTGYDEQYF; cdr3_nt: TGTGCCAGCAGCGGATGGACAGGGTACGACGAGCAGTACTTC
d_call: .; clone_size: .; v_call: TRBV2; j_call: TRBJ1-3; cdr3_aa: CASRPGGQSSGNTIYF; cdr3_nt: TGTGCCAGCAGGCCGGGGGGGCAGAGCTCTGGAAACACCATATATTTT
d_call: TRBD1; clone_size: .; v_call: TRBV7-6; j_call: TRBJ2-5; cdr3_aa: CASSFRDRDQETQYF; cdr3_nt: TGTGCCAGCAGCTTCCGGGACAGGGACCAAGAGACCCAGTACTTC
d_call: .; clone_size: .; v_call: TRBV12-3/TRBV12-4; j_call: TRBJ1-1; cdr3_aa: CASSFGANTEAFF; cdr3_nt: TGTGCCAGCAGTTTCGGGGCGAACACTGAAGCTTTCTTT
d_call: TRBD2; clone_size: .; v_call: TRBV16; j_call: TRBJ2-7; cdr3_aa: CASSPREGTYEQYF; cdr3_nt: TGTGCCAGCAGCCCCCGGGAGGGAACCTACGAGCAGTACTTC
d_call: TRBD1; clone_size: .; v_call: TRBV28; j_call: TRBJ1-2; cdr3_aa: CASSPDRVNYGYTF; cdr3_nt: TGTGCCAGCAGTCCAGACAGGGTAAACTATGGCTACACCTTC
d_call: .; clone_size: .; v_call: TRBV5-4; j_call: TRBJ2-5; cdr3_aa: CASSLWSGRGFQETQYF; cdr3_nt: TGTGCCAGCAGCTTGTGGTCAGGGAGGGGGTTTCAAGAGACCCAGTACTTC